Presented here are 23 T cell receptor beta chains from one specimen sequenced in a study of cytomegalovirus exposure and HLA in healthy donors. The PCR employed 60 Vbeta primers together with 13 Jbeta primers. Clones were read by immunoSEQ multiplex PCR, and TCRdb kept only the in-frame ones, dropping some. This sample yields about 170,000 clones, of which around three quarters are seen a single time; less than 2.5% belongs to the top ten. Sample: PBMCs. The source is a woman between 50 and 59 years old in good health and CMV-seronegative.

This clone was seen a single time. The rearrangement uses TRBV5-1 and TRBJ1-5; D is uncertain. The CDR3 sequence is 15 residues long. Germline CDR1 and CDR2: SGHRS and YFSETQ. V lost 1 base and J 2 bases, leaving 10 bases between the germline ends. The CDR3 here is CASSLSSGGNQPQHF. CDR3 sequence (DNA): TGCGCCAGCAGCTTGAGCTCAGGCGGCAATCAGCCCCAGCATTTT.

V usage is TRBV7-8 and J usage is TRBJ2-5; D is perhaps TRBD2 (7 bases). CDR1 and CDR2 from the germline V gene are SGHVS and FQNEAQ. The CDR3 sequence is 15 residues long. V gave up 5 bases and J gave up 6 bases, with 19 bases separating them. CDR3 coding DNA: TGTGCCAGCAGCCTTAAGGCGGGGGCCGGTCAGACCCAGTACTTC. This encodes CASSLKAGAGQTQYF.

CDR3 protein: CASRQQDFTGELFF. The CDR3 coding sequence is TGTGCCAGCAGACAACAAGATTTCACCGGGGAGCTGTTTTTT. The chain has TRBV7-2 and TRBJ2-2; no clear D. Trimming cost V 6 bases and J 4 bases, with 12 bases left between them. Germline CDR1 reads SGHTA; CDR2 reads FQGNSA. The CDR3 length is 14 residues.

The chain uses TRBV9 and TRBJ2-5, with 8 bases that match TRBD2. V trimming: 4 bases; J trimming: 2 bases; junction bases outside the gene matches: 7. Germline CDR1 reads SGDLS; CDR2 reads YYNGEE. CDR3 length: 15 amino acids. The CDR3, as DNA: TGTGCCAGCAGCCACAGCGGGGGCGAACAAGAGACCCAGTACTTC. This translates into CASSHSGGEQETQYF.

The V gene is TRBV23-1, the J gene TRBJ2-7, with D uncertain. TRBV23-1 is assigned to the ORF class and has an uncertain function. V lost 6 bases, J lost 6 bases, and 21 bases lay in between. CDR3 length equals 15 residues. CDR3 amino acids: CASSRMTDFEGEQYF. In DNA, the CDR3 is TGCGCCAGCAGCCGTATGACCGACTTCGAAGGCGAGCAGTACTTC.

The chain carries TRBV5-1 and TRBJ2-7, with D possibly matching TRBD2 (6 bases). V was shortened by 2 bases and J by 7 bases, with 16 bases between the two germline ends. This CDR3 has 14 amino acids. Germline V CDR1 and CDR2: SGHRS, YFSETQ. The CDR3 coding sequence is TGCGCCAGCAGCTTTGGCGGGAACCGGGGGGAGCAGTACTTC. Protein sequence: CASSFGGNRGEQYF.

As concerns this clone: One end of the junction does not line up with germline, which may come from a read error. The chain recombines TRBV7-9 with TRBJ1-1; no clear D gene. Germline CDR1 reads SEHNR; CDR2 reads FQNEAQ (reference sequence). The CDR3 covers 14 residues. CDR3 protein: CSSSSIGVNTEAFF. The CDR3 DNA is TGTTCCAGCAGCTCAATCGGGGTGAACACTGAAGCTTTCTTT. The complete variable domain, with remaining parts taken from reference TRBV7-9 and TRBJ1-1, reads DTGVSQNPRHKITKRGQNVTFRCDPISEHNRLYWYRQTLGQGPEFLTYFQNEAQLEKSRLLSDRFSAERPKGSFSTLEIQRTEQGDSAMYLCSSSSIGVNTEAFFGQGTRLTVV.

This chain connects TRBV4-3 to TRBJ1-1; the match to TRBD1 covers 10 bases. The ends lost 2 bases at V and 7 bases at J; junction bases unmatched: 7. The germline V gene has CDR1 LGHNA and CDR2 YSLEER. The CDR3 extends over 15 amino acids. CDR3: CASSQWDRGSNEAFF. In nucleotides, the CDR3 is TGCGCCAGCAGCCAATGGGACAGGGGATCGAATGAAGCTTTCTTT.

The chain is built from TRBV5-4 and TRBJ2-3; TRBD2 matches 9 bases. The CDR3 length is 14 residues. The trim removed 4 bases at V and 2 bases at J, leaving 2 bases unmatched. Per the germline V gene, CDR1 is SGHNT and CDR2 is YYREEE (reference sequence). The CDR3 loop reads CASSRGRATDTQYF. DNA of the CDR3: TGTGCCAGCAGCCGCGGGAGGGCCACAGATACGCAGTATTTT.

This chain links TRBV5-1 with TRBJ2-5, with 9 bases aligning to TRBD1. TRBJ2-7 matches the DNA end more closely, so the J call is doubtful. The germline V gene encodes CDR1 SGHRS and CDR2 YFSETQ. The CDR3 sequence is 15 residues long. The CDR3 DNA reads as TGCGCCAGCAGCTCTTCGACAGGGGGTCCCTACGAGCAGTACTTC. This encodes CASSSSTGGPYEQYF.

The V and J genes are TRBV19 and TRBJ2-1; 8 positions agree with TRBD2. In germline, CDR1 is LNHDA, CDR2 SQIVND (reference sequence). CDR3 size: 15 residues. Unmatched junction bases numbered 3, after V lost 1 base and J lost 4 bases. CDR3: CASSIVLAAYNEQFF. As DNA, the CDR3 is TGTGCCAGTAGTATAGTACTAGCGGCTTACAATGAGCAGTTCTTC.

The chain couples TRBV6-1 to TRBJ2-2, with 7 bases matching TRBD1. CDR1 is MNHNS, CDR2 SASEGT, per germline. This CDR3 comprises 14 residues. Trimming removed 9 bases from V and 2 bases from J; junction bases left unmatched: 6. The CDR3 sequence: CASTRQGNTGELFF. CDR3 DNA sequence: TGTGCCAGTACTCGACAGGGAAACACCGGGGAGCTGTTTTTT.

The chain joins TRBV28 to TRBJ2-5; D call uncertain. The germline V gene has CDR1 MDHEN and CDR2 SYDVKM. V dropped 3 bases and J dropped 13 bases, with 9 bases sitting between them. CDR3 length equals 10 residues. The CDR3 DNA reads TGTGCCAGCAGTTTCGGAGCTTTGTACTTC. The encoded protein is CASSFGALYF.

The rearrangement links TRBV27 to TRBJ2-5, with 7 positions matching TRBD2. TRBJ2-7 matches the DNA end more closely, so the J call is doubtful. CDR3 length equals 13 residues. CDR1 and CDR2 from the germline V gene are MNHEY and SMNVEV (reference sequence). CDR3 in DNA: TGTGCCAGCATGGGCGGGAGCCTTGACGAGCAGTACTTC. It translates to CASMGGSLDEQYF.

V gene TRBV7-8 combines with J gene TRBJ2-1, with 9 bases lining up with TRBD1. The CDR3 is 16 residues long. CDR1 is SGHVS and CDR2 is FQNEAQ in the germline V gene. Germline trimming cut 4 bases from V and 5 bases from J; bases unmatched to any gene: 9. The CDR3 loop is CASSSFTGGRDNEQFF. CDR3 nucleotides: TGTGCCAGCAGCTCCTTCACAGGGGGCAGGGACAATGAGCAGTTCTTC.

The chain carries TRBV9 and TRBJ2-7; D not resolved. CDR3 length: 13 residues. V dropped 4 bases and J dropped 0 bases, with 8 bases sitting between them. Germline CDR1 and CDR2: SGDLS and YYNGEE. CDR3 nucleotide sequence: TGTGCCAGCAGCATGACACCCTCCTACGAGCAGTACTTC. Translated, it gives CASSMTPSYEQYF.

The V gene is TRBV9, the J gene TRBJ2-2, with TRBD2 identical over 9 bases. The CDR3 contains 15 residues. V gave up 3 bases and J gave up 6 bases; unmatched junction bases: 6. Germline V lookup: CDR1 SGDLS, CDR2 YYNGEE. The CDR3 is CASSGSGSGSGELFF. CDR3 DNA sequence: TGTGCCAGCAGCGGTAGCGGGAGTGGGTCCGGGGAGCTGTTTTTT.

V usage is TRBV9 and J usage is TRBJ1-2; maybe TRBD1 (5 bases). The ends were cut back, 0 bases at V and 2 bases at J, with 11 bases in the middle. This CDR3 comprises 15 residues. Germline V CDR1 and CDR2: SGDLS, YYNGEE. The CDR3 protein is CASSVDGGRNYGYTF. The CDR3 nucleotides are TGTGCCAGCAGCGTAGATGGGGGGAGAAACTATGGCTACACCTTC.

The CDR3 bases are TGTGCCAGCAGCTTAGACGGGTACTATGGCTACACCTTC. It codes for CASSLDGYYGYTF. This chain joins TRBV11-2 and TRBJ1-2; D gene ambiguous. CDR1 is SGHAT, CDR2 FQNNGV, per germline. V was trimmed by 0 bases and J by 3 bases, leaving 5 bases between them. This CDR3 has 13 amino acids.

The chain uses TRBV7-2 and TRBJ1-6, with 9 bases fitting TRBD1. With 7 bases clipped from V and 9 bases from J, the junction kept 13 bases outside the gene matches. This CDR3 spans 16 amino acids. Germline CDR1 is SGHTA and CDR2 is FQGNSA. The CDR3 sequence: CASKDQPGTGISPLHF. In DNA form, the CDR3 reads TGTGCCAGCAAGGACCAGCCCGGGACAGGGATTTCACCCCTCCACTTT.

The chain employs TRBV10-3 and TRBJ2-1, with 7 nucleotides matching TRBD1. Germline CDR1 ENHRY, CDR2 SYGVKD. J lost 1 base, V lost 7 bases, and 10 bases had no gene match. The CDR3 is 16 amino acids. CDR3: CAITSRDSQSYNEQFF. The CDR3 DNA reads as TGTGCCATCACCTCACGGGACAGTCAATCCTACAATGAGCAGTTCTTC.

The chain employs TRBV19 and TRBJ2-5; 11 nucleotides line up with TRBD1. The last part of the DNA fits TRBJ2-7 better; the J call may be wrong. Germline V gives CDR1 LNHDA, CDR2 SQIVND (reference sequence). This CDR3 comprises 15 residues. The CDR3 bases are TGTGCCAGCGCCACTCCCGGGACAGGGGGTAGCGAGCAGTACTTC. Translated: CASATPGTGGSEQYF.

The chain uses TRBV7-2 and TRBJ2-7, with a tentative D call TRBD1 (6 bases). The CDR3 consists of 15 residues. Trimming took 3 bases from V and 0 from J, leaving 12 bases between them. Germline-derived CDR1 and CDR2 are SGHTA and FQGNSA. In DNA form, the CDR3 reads TGTGCCAGCAGCTTCCAGACAGGTAGCTCCTACGAGCAGTACTTC. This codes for CASSFQTGSSYEQYF. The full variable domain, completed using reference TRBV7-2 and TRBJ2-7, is GAGVSQSPSNKVTEKGKDVELRCDPISGHTALYWYRQSLGQGLEFLIYFQGNSAPDKSGLPSDRFSAERTGGSVSTLTIQRTQQEDSAVYLCASSFQTGSSYEQYFGPGTRLTVT.